One sample yielded the 18 T cell receptor beta chains listed below, sequenced in a study of tissue T cells after allogeneic stem cell transplantation. The time point denotes: mouse harvest day 7 after allogeneic transplant. Each mouse received 10^7 T-cell-depleted marrow cells plus 10^6 splenic CD5+ T cells by tail vein. Method: immunoSEQ multiplex PCR; TCRdb's copy keeps in-frame clones and lacks some. This table has thousands of clones, under 55% appearing once. Specimen: gut tissue. The receptors come from a female BALB/c mouse given C57BL/6 T cells with graft-versus-host disease after an allogeneic hematopoietic cell transplant.

This clone appeared a few times. Gene names and germline refer to mouse. The read finishes 1 residue shy of the CDR3 end, and the germline J gene is used to complete it. The J gene is TRBJ2-2, the V gene TRBV20, with 14 bases lining up with TRBD2. The CDR3 spans 17 residues. V lost 6 bases to trimming and J lost 4 bases; unmatched junction nucleotides: 10. CDR1 is GFQATS, CDR2 STVNSAI, per germline. Incomplete CDR3 DNA: TGTGGTGCCCTGGGACTGGGGGGGCGCGGCGGCACCGGGCAGCTCTAC. It translates to CGALGLGGRGGTGQLY. From start to end, the CDR3 is CGALGLGGRGGTGQLYF.

This clone was counted between two and nine times. Gene names follow the mouse nomenclature. The read is 1 residue too short to cover the CDR3 end, so that end is filled in from the germline J gene. V is TRBV17 and J is TRBJ2-7, with 8 nucleotides matching TRBD2. CDR3 length: 15 residues. J lost 0 bases, V lost 0 bases, and 1 base had no gene match. CDR1 and CDR2 (germline): MNHDT, YYDKIL. The CDR3 region is CASSRDWGGSYEQYF. The DNA read from the CDR3 is TGTGCTAGCAGTAGAGATTGGGGGGGCTCCTATGAACAGTAC.

Worth noting for this clone: An end of the junction differs from the germline gene, which may be a read error. All gene names here are mouse names. The CDR3 end falls 1 residue outside the read, so it is completed with the germline J gene. Other DNA sequences in the sample encode the same CDR3. The chain couples TRBV3 to TRBJ1-1; maybe TRBD1 (5 bases). This CDR3 has 12 amino acids. The V gene's germline CDR1 is SNHLY and CDR2 FYNGKV (reference sequence). The CDR3 DNA, read in part, is TGTGCTAGCAGCTGGGGGAGCACAGAAGTCTTC. Residues: CASSWGSTEVF. The complete CDR3 reads CASSWGSTEVFF.

With regard to this clone: The gene symbols are mouse symbols. The sequence runs out 1 residue before the end of the CDR3; the remainder is reconstructed from the germline J gene. The J gene is TRBJ2-3, the V gene TRBV26; 10 positions match TRBD1. The V gene's germline CDR1 is KGHPV and CDR2 FQNQEV (reference sequence). The ends lost 4 bases at V and 6 bases at J; junction bases unmatched: 1. This CDR3 has 13 residues. CDR3 DNA, as far as it was read: TGTGCCAGCAGTCGGGACAGGGGCGAAACGCTGTAT. It specifies CASSRDRGETLY. In full, the CDR3 is CASSRDRGETLYF.

Points on this clone: Gene names and germline refer to mouse. The read stops 1 residue short of the end of the CDR3; the missing end is completed from the germline J gene. The chain uses TRBV15 and TRBJ2-4, with D possibly TRBD1 on 6 matching bases. CDR3 length: 14 residues. Germline-derived CDR1 and CDR2 are SGHND and FRSKSL. Deletions cut 5 bases from V and 1 base from J, with 10 bases between. The CDR3 bases that were read are TGTGCCAGCAGTACAGGGATGGGTCAAAACACCTTGTAC. Encoded protein: CASSTGMGQNTLY. The complete CDR3 reads CASSTGMGQNTLYF.

To note about this clone: Gene names denote mouse genes. The CDR3 goes on 1 residue after the read ends, and that part is filled in from the germline J gene. The chain uses TRBV19 and TRBJ2-4; 10 bases align to TRBD2. CDR3 size: 15 residues. V shed 6 bases, J shed 1 base, and the junction held 5 bases outside the gene matches. Germline V lookup: CDR1 FNHDT, CDR2 SITEND (reference sequence). CDR3 bases read: TGTGCCAGCACCGGACTGGGGGCGGGTCAAAACACCTTGTAC. Protein product: CASTGLGAGQNTLY. The entire CDR3 is CASTGLGAGQNTLYF.

A remark on this clone: Genes and germline come from the mouse. The read terminates 1 residue ahead of where the CDR3 ends, so the germline J gene completes it. Other DNA sequences in this specimen translate into the identical CDR3. The V and J genes are TRBV14 and TRBJ2-1, with TRBD2 matching 11 bases. The CDR3 runs to 16 residues. Germline CDR1 SGHDT, CDR2 FRDEAV. The V segment lost 4 bases and the J segment 2 bases; nucleotides outside the gene matches: 5. CDR3 residues: CASSPDWGGDYAEQFF. The sequenced CDR3 bases are TGTGCCAGCAGTCCAGACTGGGGGGGAGACTATGCTGAGCAGTTC. The variable domain in full, with the rest retrieved from reference TRBV14 and TRBJ2-1, is EAGVTQSPRYAVLQEGQAVSFWCDPISGHDTLYWYQQPRDQGPQLLVYFRDEAVIDNSQLPSDRFSAVRPKGTNSTLKIQSAKQGDTATYLCASSPDWGGDYAEQFFGPGTRLTVL.

About this clone itself: Gene labels here are mouse ones. The part of the CDR3 DNA that was read is TGTGCCAGCAGCCCTTCACTGGGGGGGCGCAACACCTTGTAC. Translated, it gives CASSPSLGGRNTLY. In full, the CDR3 reads CASSPSLGGRNTLYF. This rearrangement joins TRBV3 to TRBJ2-4; 11 bases line up with TRBD2. The read gets to within 1 residue of the CDR3 end, and the germline J gene fills in the rest. The CDR3 contains 15 residues. Germline trimming cut 5 bases from V and 6 bases from J; bases unmatched to any gene: 7. CDR1 is SNHLY, CDR2 FYNGKV, per germline (reference sequence).

This clone has only a few counts. Gene names refer to mouse genes. The missing CDR3 end, 1 residue past where the read stops, is filled in from the germline J gene. This chain uses TRBV13-2 with TRBJ1-4, with D hard to call. From germline, CDR1 is NNHNN and CDR2 SYGAGS (reference sequence). The CDR3 extends over 12 amino acids. Trimming stripped 2 bases from V and 8 bases from J, with 7 bases between. The CDR3 loop is CASGDLGERLFF. CDR3 DNA (partial): TGTGCCAGCGGTGACCTCGGAGAAAGATTATTT.

Remarks on this clone: Gene names refer to mouse genes. The DNA ends 1 residue before the CDR3 does, and the rest of the CDR3 is filled in from the germline J gene. V gene TRBV19 combines with J gene TRBJ1-1, with a weak D call TRBD1 (5 bases). There are 14 residues in the CDR3. V lost 4 bases and J 0 bases, leaving 10 bases between the germline ends. Germline V CDR1 and CDR2: FNHDT, SITEND (reference sequence). The CDR3 is CASSPGTANTEVFF. Partial CDR3 DNA: TGTGCCAGCAGTCCCGGGACGGCAAACACAGAAGTCTTC.

Note on this clone: Any gene name here is a mouse gene name. The read gets to within 1 residue of the CDR3 end, and the germline J gene fills in the rest. The chain is built from TRBV12-2 and TRBJ2-5; D may be TRBD2 (5 bases). Per germline, CDR1 SGHLS and CDR2 HYDKME. The CDR3 sequence is 14 residues long. The V and J ends lost 2 bases and 0 bases respectively, with 8 bases between them. CDR3 amino acids: CASSRLRNQDTQYF. CDR3 bases read: TGTGCCAGCTCTCGACTGAGAAACCAAGACACCCAGTAC.

This clone is a singleton in its sample. Gene names and germline refer to mouse. The CDR3 end is not reached by the read, which stops 1 residue before it; the germline J gene fills it in. The rearrangement links TRBV14 to TRBJ1-6; D is unclear. TRBJ1-6 is filed as an ORF, its function uncertain. The CDR3 covers 12 residues. Trimming took off 3 bases at V and 7 bases at J, with 5 bases between the two ends. CDR1 and CDR2 (germline): SGHDT, FRDEAV. CDR3 sequence: CASSYWNSPLYF. The CDR3 DNA, read in part, is TGTGCCAGCAGTTATTGGAATTCGCCCCTCTAC.

Notes on this clone: The genes and germline here are from mouse. Coverage ceases 1 residue before the CDR3 finishes, and the germline J gene fills in the end. The chain combines TRBV13-1 with TRBJ1-1; no clear D gene. CDR1 is NSHNY, CDR2 SYGAGN, per germline. CDR3 length equals 14 residues. V was shortened by 0 bases and J by 1 base, with 7 bases between the two germline ends. Incomplete CDR3 DNA: TGTGCCAGCAGTGATGCGGGATGGAACACAGAAGTCTTC. Encoded protein: CASSDAGWNTEVF. The complete CDR3 sequence is CASSDAGWNTEVFF.

Remarks on this clone: Mouse gene names and germline throughout. The CDR3 extends 1 residue past the end of the read, so its final part is completed from the germline J gene. The rearrangement uses TRBV19 and TRBJ2-5; 8 bases map to TRBD2. This CDR3 comprises 14 residues. The germline CDR1 and CDR2 sequences are FNHDT and SITEND (reference sequence). Trimming took 2 bases from V and 2 from J; bases not matched to a gene: 1. The CDR3 loop reads CASSIWGAQDTQYF. The sequenced part of the CDR3 DNA is TGTGCCAGCAGTATCTGGGGGGCCCAAGACACCCAGTAC.

Notes on this clone: Mouse gene names apply. The read ends 1 residue shy of where the CDR3 ends; the end is completed using the germline J gene. V usage is TRBV12-2 and J usage is TRBJ2-5; possibly TRBD1 for D (6 bases). Germline V lookup: CDR1 SGHLS, CDR2 HYDKME. V lost 0 bases and J 2 bases, leaving 11 bases between the germline ends. This CDR3 contains 15 residues. CDR3 region: CASSLPAGVQDTQYF. CDR3 DNA, as far as it was read: TGTGCCAGCTCTCTCCCTGCAGGGGTCCAAGACACCCAGTAC.

In the case of this clone: All gene names here are mouse names. Read sequence stops 1 residue before the CDR3 end, and the germline J gene provides the missing end. The chain carries TRBV23 and TRBJ2-3. Germline-derived CDR1 and CDR2 are KGHTA and FQNQQP. The CDR3 contains 13 residues. CDR3 DNA (partial): TGCTCCAGCAGTCAATCAGGGGGGGAAACGCTGTAT. Its protein is CSSSQSGGETLY. In full, the CDR3 reads CSSSQSGGETLYF.

Regarding this clone: All gene names here are mouse names. The CDR3 end lies 1 residue beyond the end of the read and is filled in from the germline J gene. The chain has TRBV16 and TRBJ2-3, with 8 positions matching TRBD1. There are 15 residues in the CDR3. Germline V gene data show CDR1 as SGHSA and CDR2 as FRNQAP. V lost 2 bases, J lost 3 bases, and 4 bases stayed unmatched. Here the CDR3 reads CASSLLPGGAETLYF. The sequenced CDR3 bases are TGTGCAAGCAGCTTACTCCCAGGGGGCGCAGAAACGCTGTAT.

Worth noting for this clone: The genes and germline here are from mouse. This CDR3 reads CASSQSGGAYNSPLYF. The CDR3 DNA, read in part, is TGTGCCAGCAGCCAATCAGGGGGCGCCTATAATTCGCCCCTCTAC. The V gene is TRBV5, the J gene TRBJ1-6, with 8 bases matching TRBD1. Read coverage stops 1 residue before the CDR3 terminus; the germline J gene supplies the remainder. TRBJ1-6 is flagged as an ORF with uncertain function. The trim removed 2 bases at V and 2 bases at J, leaving 2 bases unmatched. This CDR3 has 16 amino acids. Looked up from germline, CDR1 is LGHNA and CDR2 is YNLKQL (reference sequence).